The source of this TCR beta chain is a study of blood T cells in healthy people across ages. A second PCR of 7 to 11 cycles used a sample-barcoded 5' primer and a J-beta primer mix. TCRdb re-derived calls from the 5' RACE reads in MiXCR, one entry per CDR3 protein. The table shows some 800,000 distinct CDR3 sequences, with roughly 44% occurring only once. Comment on this clonotype: Antigen: not known.

Overall study findings and caveats: Expanded clonotype changes were possibly confounded by unknown donor CMV status. With naive T cell percentage, TCR beta diversity showed a strong correlation.

Trimming removed 4 bases at V and 11 bases at J, with 20 bases between. Per germline, CDR1 SQVTM and CDR2 ANQGSEA. The CDR3 is 13 amino acids. The TCR comes from a man aged 55 to 70 in good health. What was sequenced was blood. J is TRBJ2-5 and V is TRBV29-1; D is undetermined. The CDR3 coding sequence is TGCAGCGTTGTGGCGACGTCCTACAATGAGCAGTACTTC. Protein sequence: CSVVATSYNEQYF.